This T cell receptor (beta chain) is from a study of T cell changes during pregnancy in multiple sclerosis. Assay: immunoSEQ multiplex PCR; the TCRdb copy retains only in-frame clones and omits some. The sample holds 40,000 to 55,000 clones, approximately 92% seen once. The CDR3 runs 15 residues. Germline CDR1 and CDR2: MNHNY and SVGAGI (reference sequence). V shed 4 bases and J 8 bases; nucleotides not matched to a gene: 11. The sequenced sample was CD4+ T cells from peripheral blood mononuclear cells, obtained in the third trimester of pregnancy. This chain links TRBV6-6 with TRBJ1-2; the match to TRBD1 covers 9 bases. The TCR comes from a female donor with multiple sclerosis, enrolled in a pregnancy study. CDR3 in amino acids: CASSSPWTGEEGYTF. In DNA form, the CDR3 reads TGTGCCAGCAGTTCTCCATGGACAGGGGAGGAGGGCTACACCTTC.